These T cell receptor beta chains were read from a single sample in a study of T cell repertoires in cytomegalovirus infection. Their antigens are not known. TCRdb reanalysed the reads using MiXCR and keeps one entry per CDR3 protein. The table includes about 700,000 distinct CDR3 sequences, 30% to 35% detected once. This material consisted of cultured PBMCs, taken from culture after CMV antigen stimulation. Receptors originate from a human donor in good health (CMV status not recorded). Some clones in this sample may be carry-over from other donors' samples. Both conserved end residues are part of each CDR3. D genes are given only for firm matches. For some rows the clone size is stated as once, few or many, or as a class when expanded; others skip it.

TRBJ2-2 TRBV7-2 TRBD2 NA TGTGCCAGCAGCTGGACTAGCGGGGCCACCGGGGAGCTGTTTTTT CASSWTSGATGELFF
TRBJ2-6 TRBV7-8 NA few TGTGCCAGCAGCTTAGATGGCGGTAGGCTCTCTGGGGCCAACGTCCTGACTTTC CASSLDGGRLSGANVLTF
TRBJ2-7 TRBV6-5 NA few TGTGCCAGCAGTTACTTAAGGGACTACGAGCAGTACTTC CASSYLRDYEQYF
TRBJ1-6 TRBV5-4 NA NA TGTGCCAGCAGCTTGGGCGTGGGACTGCTCAATTCACCCCTCCACTTT CASSLGVGLLNSPLHF
TRBJ2-7 TRBV7-2 NA many TGTGCCAGCAGCTTACGAGGGGGGAACTACGAGCAGTACTTC CASSLRGGNYEQYF
TRBJ2-2 TRBV6-5 NA once TGTGCCAGCAGTTACGGGACTTCAAACGGGGAGCTGTTTTTT CASSYGTSNGELFF
TRBJ1-1 TRBV7-2 TRBD1 many TGTGCCAGCAGCACCCGACAGGGTCAGAACACTGAAGCTTTCTTT CASSTRQGQNTEAFF
TRBJ1-3 TRBV7-2 NA many TGTGCCAGCAGCGCACAGGGTTTGTCTGGAAACACCATATATTTT CASSAQGLSGNTIYF
TRBJ2-7 TRBV18 NA NA TGTGCCAGCTCACCTCCTCGGGGAAGGGTGGACTCCTACGAGCAGTACTTC CASSPPRGRVDSYEQYF
TRBJ1-2 TRBV19 TRBD1 NA TGTGCCAGTAGTTTCCGGGACAGGGGGCCTGGCTACACCTTC CASSFRDRGPGYTF
TRBJ1-6 TRBV7-9 NA many TGTGCCAGCAGCCCTAACCCCGATTCACCCCTCCACTTT CASSPNPDSPLHF
TRBJ1-2 TRBV28 NA NA TGTGCAGTGGTTGGGGGGATTGGCTACACCTTC CAVVGGIGYTF
TRBJ1-6 TRBV20-1 NA few TGCAGTGCTAGTACATTTGGAAGCTCCTATAATTCACCCCTCCACTTT CSASTFGSSYNSPLHF
TRBJ2-5 TRBV5-4 NA NA TGTGCCAGCACCTCCCCAAACGGAGAGACCCAGTACTTC CASTSPNGETQYF
TRBJ2-7 TRBV7-2 TRBD2 NA TGTGCCAGCAGCCGTCTAGCGGAGTACGAGCAGTACTTC CASSRLAEYEQYF
TRBJ1-2 TRBV11-2 NA few TGTGCCAGCAGCTTAAGCGGCTGGCAGTTCAGGGGCTACACCTTC CASSLSGWQFRGYTF
TRBJ1-3 TRBV7-8 NA few TGTGCCAGCAGCCCAGGAGTCTGGGGAAACACCATATATTTT CASSPGVWGNTIYF
TRBJ1-4 TRBV29-1 NA NA TGCAGCGTTGAAGATCGGGAACCCGACAGCTTAAATGAAAAACTGTTTTTT CSVEDREPDSLNEKLFF
TRBJ2-3 TRBV12-3/TRBV12-4 TRBD2 NA TGTGCCAGCAGTTCCCTGACTAGCGGCCCCGTGGATACGCAGTATTTT CASSSLTSGPVDTQYF
TRBJ1-1 TRBV5-1 TRBD1 NA TGCGCCAGCAGCTTTAGGACAGGGGACCACACTGAAGCTTTCTTT CASSFRTGDHTEAFF
TRBJ1-4 TRBV12-3/TRBV12-4 NA NA TGTGCCAGCAGCCTTGTCGGACGAGTTGGAAAACTGTTTTTT CASSLVGRVGKLFF
TRBJ2-7 TRBV18 NA few TGTGCCAGCTCACCACCGACAGCAGCCGACGAGCAGTACTTC CASSPPTAADEQYF
TRBJ1-6 TRBV27 NA NA TGTGCCAGTTGGAGGGCCAATTCACCCCTCCACTTT CASWRANSPLHF
TRBJ2-7 TRBV7-9 NA few TGTGCCAGCAGCCCTTTCGCGGTGGTTTTCGACGAGCAGTACTTC CASSPFAVVFDEQYF
TRBJ2-1 TRBV11-2 NA once TGTGCCAGCAGCTTGTACAATCAGCAGTTCTTC CASSLYNQQFF
TRBJ2-7 TRBV12-5 NA NA TGTGCTAGTGGTTTGGTAATCGACCGCGGGGCGTACGAGCAGTACTTC CASGLVIDRGAYEQYF